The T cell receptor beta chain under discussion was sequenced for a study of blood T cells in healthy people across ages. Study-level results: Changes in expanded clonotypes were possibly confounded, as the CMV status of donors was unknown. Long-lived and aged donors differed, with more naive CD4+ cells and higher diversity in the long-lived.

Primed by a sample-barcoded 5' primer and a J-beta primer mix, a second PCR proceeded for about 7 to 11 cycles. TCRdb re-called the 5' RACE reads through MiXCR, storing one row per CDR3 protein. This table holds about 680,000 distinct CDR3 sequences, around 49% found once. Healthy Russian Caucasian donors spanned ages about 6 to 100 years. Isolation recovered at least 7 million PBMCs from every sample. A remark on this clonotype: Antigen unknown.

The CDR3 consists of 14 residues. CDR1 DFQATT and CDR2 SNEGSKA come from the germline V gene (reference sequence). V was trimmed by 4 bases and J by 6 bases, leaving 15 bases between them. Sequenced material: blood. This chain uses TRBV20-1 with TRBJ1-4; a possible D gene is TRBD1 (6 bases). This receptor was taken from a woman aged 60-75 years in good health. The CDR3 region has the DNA TGCAGTGCTAAAAGGGGGGGGCTGGATGAAAAACTGTTTTTT. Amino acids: CSAKRGGLDEKLFF.